The clone carrying this TCR beta chain was detected ten times or more. The target antigen is unknown. Germline loops: CDR1 LGHNT, CDR2 FRNRAP. This CDR3 contains 12 residues. Deletions cut 3 bases from V and 5 bases from J, with 8 bases between. These data originate in a study of regulatory T cells in long-lasting Graves disease. As for the study in general: Duration of antithyroid drug therapy among newly diagnosed Graves' patients was under 3 months.

The study's findings and limits: Between persistent patients, around 2,900 public clonotypes were shared, exceeding the 800 to 1,000 shared between new patients. Persistent cases of Graves' showed reduced TCR diversity relative to newly diagnosed patients.

Through Arm-PCR of CDR3 regions and iRepertoire HTBI primers, TCR beta libraries were built. TCRdb re-called the multiplex PCR reads through MiXCR, storing one row per CDR3 protein. The table includes about 500,000 distinct CDR3 sequences, about 11% detected once. Time point indicated: newly diagnosed GD, antithyroid drugs for less than 3 months. PBMCs provided the RNA from which the TCR library was made. EDTA tubes received 9 to 10 milliliters of collected peripheral blood. This same sample was also part of a study on T cells in Graves' hyperthyroidism and ophthalmopathy.

V and J are TRBV12-5 and TRBJ2-7, with D unresolved. Sequencing used peripheral blood mononuclear cells (PBMCs), obtained at new diagnosis, from a patient treated with antithyroid drugs. The sequence was obtained from a woman in her 30s with Graves disease. This chain's CDR3 is CASGFSGDEQYF. In nucleotides, the CDR3 is TGTGCTAGTGGTTTTTCAGGCGACGAGCAGTACTTC. Using reference TRBV12-5 and TRBJ2-7 for the parts outside the CDR3, the full variable domain is DARVTQTPRHKVTEMGQEVTMRCQPILGHNTVFWYRQTMMQGLELLAYFRNRAPLDDSGMPKDRFSAEMPDATLATLKIQPSEPRDSAVYFCASGFSGDEQYFGPGTRLTVT.